Given below is one TCR beta chain in context. The CDR3 spans 14 residues. Trimming stripped 1 base from V and 4 bases from J, with 9 bases between. Germline V gene lookup returns CDR1 SEHNR and CDR2 FQNEAQ (reference sequence). The sample belongs to a study of cytomegalovirus exposure and HLA in healthy donors. The PCR ran on 60 Vbeta and 13 Jbeta primers. The table came from immunoSEQ multiplex PCR; TCRdb's copy has only in-frame clones and leaves some out. Of about 140,000 clones listed, about 76% were seen once; the top ten hold more than 3%. V and J are TRBV7-9 and TRBJ2-3, with D uncertain. The source of this sequence is a female donor in good health and CMV-seronegative. Sequencing was done on a sample of PBMCs. The CDR3 here is CASSLGGLSDTQYF. For the CDR3, the DNA is TGTGCCAGCAGCTTAGGTGGGCTCTCAGATACGCAGTATTTT.